This TCR beta chain is from a study of cytomegalovirus exposure and HLA in healthy donors. The CDR3 is made up of 15 amino acids. V was pared by 4 bases and J by 8 bases, with 9 bases of the junction left unmatched. Germline V gene sequence: CDR1 SGHNT, CDR2 YYREEE (reference sequence). Study-level findings and limits: Reportedly, cytomegalovirus status was diagnosed with high sensitivity and specificity.

Of note for this clone: Its antigen is unidentified.

PCR was performed using 60 Vbeta and 13 Jbeta primers. Produced via immunoSEQ multiplex PCR; TCRdb's table is partial and in-frame only. The sample lists some 270,000 clones, around 90% occurring once. The sequence was collected from a girl aged 2 to 10 in good health and CMV-seronegative. The genes are TRBV5-4 and TRBJ1-2; 12 nucleotides match TRBD1. The sample was PBMCs. CDR3 in DNA: TGTGCCAGCAGCGTCCCCGGGACAGGGGGCCGGGGCTACACCTTC. This encodes CASSVPGTGGRGYTF.